The 32 T cell receptor beta chains below were found in one sample sequenced in a study of early T cells in non-severe SARS-CoV-2 infection. MiXCR, applied by TCRdb to the 5' RACE reads, yields one record per CDR3 protein. The sample carries about 71,000 distinct CDR3 sequences, around 12% recorded once. The sequencing used whole blood, collected at baseline. The receptors here all came from an adult who was a healthcare worker with PCR-confirmed SARS-CoV-2 infection or an uninfected control (not recorded which).

This clonotype was seen a handful of times. One end of the junction does not line up with germline, which may come from a read error. This chain uses TRBV28 with TRBJ1-1; TRBD1 matches 9 bases. Germline assignment: CDR1 MDHEN and CDR2 SYDVKM. This CDR3 is built from 15 residues. CDR3 nucleotide sequence: TGTGCCAGCAGTTCGCCGGGACAGGGAGGCACTGAACCTTTCTTT. This translates into CASSSPGQGGTEPFF.

In its sample, this clonotype was seen many times. This chain joins TRBV2 and TRBJ1-4; D gene unclear. Germline V gene data show CDR1 as SNHLY and CDR2 as FYNNEI. V was shortened by 2 bases and J by 4 bases, with 8 bases between the two germline ends. The CDR3 totals 14 residues. Here the CDR3 reads CASSERGYNEKLFF. The CDR3 bases are TGTGCCAGCAGTGAAAGAGGATATAATGAAAAACTGTTTTTT.

This clonotype was detected many times. This chain joins TRBV7-6 and TRBJ2-5; TRBD2 might be the D (7 bases). CDR1 is SGHVS and CDR2 is FNYEAQ in the germline V gene. V lost 9 bases to trimming and J lost 1 base, with 18 bases between them. This CDR3 contains 15 residues. CDR3 coding DNA: TGTGCCAGTGCTTACACCGCGGGGGCCCAAGAGACCCAGTACTTC. Its translation: CASAYTAGAQETQYF.

The chain couples TRBV10-3 to TRBJ2-1; no clear D gene. In germline, CDR1 is ENHRY, CDR2 SYGVKD. Trimming removed 2 bases from V and 0 bases from J, with 8 bases in between. CDR3 length equals 15 residues. CDR3 coding DNA: TGTGCCATCAGTGAGCCTGGTAGCTCCTACAATGAGCAGTTCTTC. Encoded protein: CAISEPGSSYNEQFF.

There are many counts of this clonotype. The V call is TRBV4-1, the J call TRBJ1-2; no clear D gene. This CDR3 is 14 amino acids long. Trimming stripped 0 bases from V and 4 bases from J, with 9 bases between. Germline-derived CDR1 and CDR2 are MGHRA and YSYEKL. The CDR3 bases are TGCGCCAGCAGCCAAGAGTTACAGAGCTATGGCTACACCTTC. Residues: CASSQELQSYGYTF.

V is TRBV5-1 and J is TRBJ2-7; D is unclear. Germline V gene sequence: CDR1 SGHRS, CDR2 YFSETQ. There are 13 residues in the CDR3. V was cut by 0 bases and J by 9 bases, with 13 bases left in between. In DNA form, the CDR3 reads TGCGCCAGCAGCTTGGACGGGTTTATCGGGCAGTACTTC. Its translation: CASSLDGFIGQYF.

This clonotype was counted between two and nine times. The chain joins TRBV7-9 to TRBJ1-3, with TRBD1 matching over 7 bases. CDR3 length: 18 amino acids. CDR1 SEHNR and CDR2 FQNEAQ come from the germline V gene (reference sequence). Germline trimming cut 8 bases from V and 0 bases from J; bases unmatched to any gene: 16. For the CDR3, the DNA is TGTGCCAGCGACGGACAGCTTAGGGGGACAGTCTCTGGAAACACCATATATTTT. Translated, it gives CASDGQLRGTVSGNTIYF.

This CDR3 reads CASTPTSGTVNNEQFF. In DNA form, the CDR3 reads TGCGCCAGCACCCCCACCTCCGGGACAGTCAACAATGAGCAGTTCTTC. The J gene is TRBJ2-1, the V gene TRBV5-1, with 7 bases that match TRBD1. Germline lookup yields CDR1 SGHRS and CDR2 YFSETQ. Unmatched junction bases numbered 14, after V lost 6 bases and J lost 5 bases. This CDR3 has 16 residues. Variable domain in full (rest from reference TRBV5-1 and TRBJ2-1): KAGVTQTPRYLIKTRGQQVTLSCSPISGHRSVSWYQQTPGQGLQFLFEYFSETQRNKGNFPGRFSGRQFSNSRSEMNVSTLELGDSALYLCASTPTSGTVNNEQFFGPGTRLTVL.

This clonotype was recorded many times. This rearrangement joins TRBV6-6 to TRBJ2-4, with D tentatively TRBD2 (5 bases). CDR3 size: 12 residues. Germline CDR1 MNHNY, CDR2 SVGAGI (reference sequence). V lost 7 bases to trimming and J lost 9 bases, with 13 bases between them. DNA of the CDR3: TGTGCCAGCATCGATCGGGATCTCATTCAGTACTTC. Translating gives CASIDRDLIQYF.

This clonotype was recorded at least ten times. V usage is TRBV4-2 and J usage is TRBJ2-7, with D possibly TRBD2 on 6 matching bases. CDR3 size: 14 residues. V lost 0 bases to trimming and J lost 4 bases, with 10 bases between them. CDR1 is LGHNA, CDR2 YNFKEQ, per germline. The CDR3 DNA reads as TGTGCCAGCAGCCAAGATGATCGGGGGTACGAGCAGTACTTC. Translating it yields CASSQDDRGYEQYF.

This clonotype was seen a few times. The chain has TRBV28 and TRBJ2-6; unclear D gene. Between the trimmed V and J ends, which lost 5 bases and 4 bases, there was a span of 12 bases. This CDR3 has 15 amino acids. Germline CDR1 reads MDHEN; CDR2 reads SYDVKM. Here the CDR3 reads CASSPPLTGANVLTF. DNA of the CDR3: TGTGCCAGCAGTCCTCCACTGACCGGGGCCAACGTCCTGACTTTC.

The chain couples TRBV28 to TRBJ2-1, with D maybe TRBD2 (5 bases). Germline CDR1 MDHEN, CDR2 SYDVKM. Trimming cost V 5 bases and J 0 bases, with 20 bases left between them. The CDR3 extends over 18 amino acids. CDR3 in DNA: TGTGCCAGCAGTCCCGTCCTTAGAGGAAGCGGCTCCTACAATGAGCAGTTCTTC. Protein product: CASSPVLRGSGSYNEQFF. The full variable domain, with the rest looked up from reference TRBV28 and TRBJ2-1, is DVKVTQSSRYLVKRTGEKVFLECVQDMDHENMFWYRQDPGLGLRLIYFSYDVKMKEKGDIPEGYSVSREKKERFSLILESASTNQTSMYLCASSPVLRGSGSYNEQFFGPGTRLTVL.

This chain joins TRBV12-3 or TRBV12-4 and TRBJ2-2; 12 bases map to TRBD2. Trimming cost V 5 bases and J 1 base; bases outside gene matches: 5. The CDR3 spans 17 residues. CDR3 DNA sequence: TGTGCCAGCAGTGTGACTAGCGGGGGCCTGAACACCGGGGAGCTGTTTTTT. Protein sequence: CASSVTSGGLNTGELFF.

The CDR3 loop is CASSTEVAGELFF. CDR3 sequence (DNA): TGTGCCAGCAGTACCGAAGTGGCCGGGGAGCTGTTTTTT. V and J are TRBV2 and TRBJ2-2; no firm D call. The V end was cut by 5 bases, the J end by 6 bases, with 10 bases between. CDR3 length: 13 amino acids. Germline-derived CDR1 and CDR2 are SNHLY and FYNNEI.

This clonotype was seen many times. This sequence joins TRBV20-1 and TRBJ1-2; 7 bases line up with TRBD1. This CDR3 region has 12 residues. In germline, CDR1 is DFQATT, CDR2 SNEGSKA (reference sequence). Trimming removed 6 bases from V and 8 bases from J; junction bases left unmatched: 9. The CDR3 DNA reads as TGCAGTGCCCCCGACAGGGTCACCGGCTACACCTTC. It translates to CSAPDRVTGYTF.

The rearrangement joins TRBV20-1 to TRBJ2-1; 8 bases agree with TRBD1. CDR1 and CDR2 (germline): DFQATT, SNEGSKA (reference sequence). Unmatched junction bases numbered 14, after V lost 1 base and J lost 9 bases. The CDR3 covers 16 residues. CDR3 in amino acids: CSARAIQGGMSGEQFF. In DNA, the CDR3 is TGCAGTGCTAGAGCCATACAGGGGGGCATGTCTGGTGAGCAGTTCTTC.

This clonotype has at least ten counts. The rearrangement uses TRBV20-1 and TRBJ1-3; unclear D gene. Germline V gene data show CDR1 as DFQATT and CDR2 as SNEGSKA (reference sequence). The V and J ends lost 3 bases and 0 bases respectively, with 15 bases between them. This CDR3 spans 16 amino acids. In DNA, the CDR3 is TGCAGTGCTAGTAGGAGGGCCTTCCTCTCTGGAAACACCATATATTTT. Its protein product is CSASRRAFLSGNTIYF.

The rearrangement joins TRBV27 to TRBJ2-5, with D possibly being TRBD1 or TRBD2 (5 bases each). Trimming removed 5 bases from V and 5 bases from J, with 18 bases in between. Per the germline V gene, CDR1 is MNHEY and CDR2 is SMNVEV (reference sequence). This CDR3 spans 15 amino acids. The chain's CDR3 is CASSPGTTEGETQYF. CDR3 DNA sequence: TGTGCCAGCAGTCCTGGGACGACAGAAGGCGAGACCCAGTACTTC.

The rearrangement links TRBV19 to TRBJ1-1; 9 positions match TRBD1. The germline gives CDR1 LNHDA, CDR2 SQIVND (reference sequence). The CDR3 covers 12 residues. V lost 6 bases and J lost 8; bases outside the gene matches: 4. The CDR3 loop is CASRSGQGEAFF. The CDR3 DNA reads as TGTGCCAGTAGATCGGGACAGGGAGAAGCTTTCTTT.

This clonotype has more than one count but fewer than ten. The gene calls are TRBV4-3 and TRBJ2-7, with 7 bases that match TRBD2. This CDR3 is built from 14 residues. Germline V lookup: CDR1 LGHNA, CDR2 YSLEER. After removal of 0 bases from V and 9 bases from J, the junction contained 8 bases not matched to a gene. The CDR3 nucleotides read TGCGCCAGCAGCCAAGATCTGCGGGGGACTGGGCAGTACTTC. Encoded protein: CASSQDLRGTGQYF.

The sample holds a few counts of this clonotype. This chain uses TRBV5-6 with TRBJ2-5; TRBD1 agrees at 10 bases. Germline CDR1 and CDR2: SGHDT and YYEEEE. The CDR3 totals 16 residues. The V gene end was trimmed by 4 bases and the J gene end by 1 base; junction bases not matched to a gene: 7. The CDR3 protein is CASSILDRGGQETQYF. CDR3 DNA sequence: TGTGCCAGCAGCATCCTGGACAGGGGGGGCCAAGAGACCCAGTACTTC. The entire variable domain, with the rest obtained from reference TRBV5-6 and TRBJ2-5, is as follows: DAGVTQSPTHLIKTRGQQVTLRCSPKSGHDTVSWYQQALGQGPQFIFQYYEEEERQRGNFPDRFSGHQFPNYSSELNVNALLLGDSALYLCASSILDRGGQETQYFGPGTRLLVL.

The J gene is TRBJ1-1, the V gene TRBV3-1; no clear D gene. From germline, CDR1 is LGHDT and CDR2 YNNKEL (reference sequence). The CDR3 length is 14 residues. The germline V and J ends were trimmed by 10 bases and 1 base, with 16 bases remaining between them. CDR3 in amino acids: CATTRWEGNTEAFF. The CDR3, as DNA: TGTGCCACCACGCGTTGGGAGGGGAACACTGAAGCTTTCTTT.

The chain employs TRBV7-2 and TRBJ1-1; D uncertain. The CDR3 loop spans 17 amino acids. Trimming pared 1 base from V and 1 base from J, leaving 16 bases between. From germline, CDR1 is SGHTA and CDR2 FQGNSA. The CDR3 bases are TGTGCCAGCAGCTTAGGGCTACTACCCCCGGCGAACACTGAAGCTTTCTTT. As protein: CASSLGLLPPANTEAFF.

A single count supports this clonotype. The chain uses TRBV20-1 and TRBJ2-7; TRBD1 aligns across 7 bases. V lost 6 bases and J lost 2; bases outside the gene matches: 7. Looked up from germline, CDR1 is DFQATT and CDR2 is SNEGSKA (reference sequence). The CDR3 loop spans 13 amino acids. CDR3: CSAVGQKPYEQYF. The CDR3 DNA sequence: TGCAGTGCAGTGGGACAGAAACCCTACGAGCAGTACTTC.

The genes are TRBV7-8 and TRBJ2-3; no clear D gene. The V gene lost 3 bases and the J gene lost 6 bases, with 10 bases spanning the gap. Germline CDR1 reads SGHVS; CDR2 reads FQNEAQ. This CDR3 is built from 13 residues. The CDR3 loop is CASSFSPGDTQYF. The CDR3 DNA follows: TGTGCCAGCAGCTTTTCCCCCGGGGATACGCAGTATTTT.

The genes are TRBV4-3 and TRBJ1-1; 8 bases map to TRBD1. Germline V CDR1 and CDR2: LGHNA, YSLEER. CDR3 size: 14 residues. The V and J ends lost 3 bases and 5 bases, in that order; junction bases with no gene match: 5. CDR3 nucleotides: TGCGCCAGCAGCCACGGACAGGGACAAACTGAAGCTTTCTTT. This encodes CASSHGQGQTEAFF.

The chain has TRBV11-2 and TRBJ2-2; a weak D match, TRBD1 (5 bases). From germline, CDR1 is SGHAT and CDR2 FQNNGV. Trimming left V 7 bases short and J 0 bases short, with 9 bases between. This CDR3 has 14 amino acids. CDR3 in amino acids: CASTSRANTGELFF. CDR3 DNA: TGTGCCAGCACGAGCAGGGCGAACACCGGGGAGCTGTTTTTT. Together with reference TRBV11-2 and TRBJ2-2, the CDR3 gives the full variable domain: EAGVAQSPRYKIIEKRQSVAFWCNPISGHATLYWYQQILGQGPKLLIQFQNNGVVDDSQLPKDRFSAERLKGVDSTLKIQPAKLEDSAVYLCASTSRANTGELFFGEGSRLTVL.

This clonotype has a count of ten or more. This chain uses TRBV25-1 with TRBJ2-5, with D possibly TRBD1 on 6 matching bases. This CDR3 has 13 amino acids. Germline lookup yields CDR1 MGHDK and CDR2 SYGVNS. CDR3 protein: CAAFIGQNETQYF. The CDR3 bases are TGTGCGGCATTCATAGGACAGAACGAGACCCAGTACTTC.

V usage is TRBV7-9 and J usage is TRBJ2-2; 9 bases match TRBD1. The CDR3 is made up of 12 amino acids. V shed 4 bases and J 11 bases; nucleotides not matched to a gene: 2. The germline V gene has CDR1 SEHNR and CDR2 FQNEAQ (reference sequence). The CDR3 sequence: CASSSTGGELFF. Written as DNA, the CDR3 is TGTGCCAGCAGCTCGACAGGGGGTGAGCTGTTTTTT.

The rearrangement links TRBV2 to TRBJ1-6, with a possible D match to TRBD1 (5 bases). The germline V and J ends were trimmed by 3 bases and 11 bases, with 26 bases remaining between them. This CDR3 spans 18 amino acids. Germline V gene lookup returns CDR1 SNHLY and CDR2 FYNNEI. CDR3 DNA: TGTGCCAGCAGTGATCCAGGGCCCCGAACCCCCTCAAGTGCACCCCTCCACTTT. This translates into CASSDPGPRTPSSAPLHF.

This clonotype came up many times. CDR3 nucleotide sequence: TGTGCCAGCAGCTCTGACAGGTACAATCAGCCCCAGCATTTT. As protein: CASSSDRYNQPQHF. The rearrangement links TRBV28 to TRBJ1-5; possible D gene TRBD1, 6 bases. V dropped 6 bases and J dropped 3 bases, with 12 bases sitting between them. Looked up from germline, CDR1 is MDHEN and CDR2 is SYDVKM. The CDR3 extends over 14 amino acids.

The genes are TRBV12-3 or TRBV12-4 and TRBJ1-6, with D tentatively TRBD1 (5 bases). The CDR3 is 16 residues long. Trimming took 5 bases from V and 6 from J, leaving 17 bases between them. CDR3 loop: CASSRGTATTNSPLHF. The DNA of the CDR3 is TGTGCCAGCAGTCGGGGGACCGCTACTACTAATTCACCCCTCCACTTT.